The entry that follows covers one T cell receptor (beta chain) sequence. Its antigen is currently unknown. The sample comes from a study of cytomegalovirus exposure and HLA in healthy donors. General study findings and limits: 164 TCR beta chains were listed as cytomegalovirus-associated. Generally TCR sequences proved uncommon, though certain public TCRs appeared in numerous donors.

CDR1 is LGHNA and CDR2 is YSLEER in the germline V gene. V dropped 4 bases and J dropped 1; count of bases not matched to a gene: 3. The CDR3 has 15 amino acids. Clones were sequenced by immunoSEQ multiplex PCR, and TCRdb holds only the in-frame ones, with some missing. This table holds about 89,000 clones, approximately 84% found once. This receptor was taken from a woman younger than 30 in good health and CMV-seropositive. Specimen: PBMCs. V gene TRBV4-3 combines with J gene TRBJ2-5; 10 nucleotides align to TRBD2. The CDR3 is CASSPRTSGQETQYF. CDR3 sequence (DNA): TGCGCCAGCAGCCCCCGGACTAGCGGCCAAGAGACCCAGTACTTC.